This entry lists 27 T cell receptor beta chains sequenced from one sample in a study of cytomegalovirus exposure and HLA in healthy donors. PCR employed 60 Vbeta and 13 Jbeta primers. Clones were sequenced by immunoSEQ multiplex PCR, and TCRdb holds only the in-frame ones, with some missing. This sample yields about 120,000 clones, of which about 70% are seen a single time; around 2% belongs to the top ten. The specimen sequenced was PBMCs. The receptor source for this set is a human donor in good health.

The chain links TRBV28 to TRBJ2-3; 8 bases agree with TRBD2. This CDR3 contains 17 residues. The germline gives CDR1 MDHEN, CDR2 SYDVKM. V shed 3 bases and J 0 bases; nucleotides not matched to a gene: 8. CDR3 amino acids: CASSFGASGFSTDTQYF. In DNA, the CDR3 is TGTGCCAGCAGTTTCGGGGCTAGCGGGTTTAGCACAGATACGCAGTATTTT.

The genes are TRBV11-3 and TRBJ2-1, with 9 bases aligning to TRBD1. There are 14 residues in the CDR3. Germline CDR1 reads SGHNT; CDR2 reads YENEEA. After removal of 8 bases from V and 0 bases from J, the junction contained 2 bases not matched to a gene. This chain's CDR3 is CASGTGSSYNEQFF. DNA for the CDR3: TGTGCCAGCGGGACAGGGAGCTCCTACAATGAGCAGTTCTTC.

The V and J genes are TRBV11-2 and TRBJ1-5, with a possible D match to TRBD1 (5 bases). Germline V lookup: CDR1 SGHAT, CDR2 FQNNGV. V lost 4 bases, J lost 5 bases, and 18 bases lay in between. The CDR3 has 16 amino acids. The CDR3 spells CASSSATGRGDQPQHF. The CDR3 coding sequence is TGTGCCAGCAGCTCAGCGACCGGGCGGGGGGATCAGCCCCAGCATTTT.

The V gene is TRBV4-2, the J gene TRBJ2-3; D perhaps matches TRBD1 (8 bases). Germline V gives CDR1 LGHNA, CDR2 YNFKEQ. This CDR3 is built from 17 residues. V lost 4 bases and J lost 1, with 18 bases in between. CDR3 in amino acids: CASSRQKTGGGTDTQYF. DNA of the CDR3: TGTGCCAGCAGCCGGCAAAAAACAGGGGGGGGCACAGATACGCAGTATTTT.

This clone showed up just a few times. The identical CDR3 is also encoded by other nucleotide sequences in the sample. The rearrangement links TRBV6-5 to TRBJ1-1; D possibly corresponds to TRBD1 (5 bases). The CDR3 covers 15 residues. The V end was cut by 0 bases, the J end by 3 bases, with 11 bases between. Germline V CDR1 and CDR2: MNHEY, SVGAGI. Here the CDR3 DNA reads TGTGCCAGCAGTTACTCTCCCGGAGGGGACACTGAAGCTTTCTTT. It codes for CASSYSPGGDTEAFF.

DNA of the CDR3: TGTGCCAGCAGTGAAGGCGCTGGCGGGATCTATGGCTACACCTTC. It translates to CASSEGAGGIYGYTF. The chain carries TRBV2 and TRBJ1-2; unclear D gene. This CDR3 is built from 15 residues. Trimming pared 1 base from V and 4 bases from J, leaving 13 bases between. Looked up from germline, CDR1 is SNHLY and CDR2 is FYNNEI.

In its sample, this clone was seen a few times. The chain joins TRBV27 to TRBJ2-1; 13 bases are shared with TRBD2. V lost 1 base and J lost 2; bases outside the gene matches: 2. The length of the CDR3 is 17 residues. The germline gives CDR1 MNHEY, CDR2 SMNVEV (reference sequence). CDR3 in amino acids: CASSLLGTSGAYNEQFF. CDR3 bases: TGTGCCAGCAGTTTATTGGGGACTAGCGGGGCCTACAATGAGCAGTTCTTC.

This clone has a count of ten or more. V is TRBV19 and J is TRBJ2-7; TRBD2 might be the D (7 bases). Trimming pared 5 bases from V and 5 bases from J, leaving 22 bases between. This CDR3 contains 16 residues. Germline CDR1 reads LNHDA; CDR2 reads SQIVND (reference sequence). The CDR3: CASSANRGARGDEQYF. CDR3 nucleotide sequence: TGTGCCAGTAGTGCCAACCGGGGGGCGCGTGGGGACGAGCAGTACTTC.

The V gene is TRBV19, the J gene TRBJ1-5; the match to TRBD1 covers 8 bases. Germline trimming cut 3 bases from V and 0 bases from J; bases unmatched to any gene: 19. The CDR3 runs to 21 residues. Germline-derived CDR1 and CDR2 are LNHDA and SQIVND (reference sequence). The CDR3 nucleotides are TGTGCCAGTAGTATGCCCCCCCATACAGGGGGGGAAGCTTATAGCAATCAGCCCCAGCATTTT. Residues: CASSMPPHTGGEAYSNQPQHF.

This clone was seen only a few times. The CDR3 spells CSAHEGSEQFF. The CDR3 coding sequence is TGCAGCGCCCACGAGGGTAGTGAGCAGTTCTTC. This chain links TRBV29-1 with TRBJ2-1; D may be TRBD2 (5 bases). This CDR3 spans 11 amino acids. The germline V gene has CDR1 SQVTM and CDR2 ANQGSEA. Trimming removed 7 bases from V and 9 bases from J, with 13 bases in between.

J is TRBJ2-1 and V is TRBV15, with D tentatively TRBD2 (5 bases). The CDR3 is made up of 16 amino acids. Between the trimmed V and J ends, which lost 0 bases and 0 bases, there was a span of 9 bases. Germline V gene sequence: CDR1 LNHNV, CDR2 YYDKDF (reference sequence). The DNA for the CDR3 is TGTGCCACCAGCAGAGAGGGGAGCCCCTCCTACAATGAGCAGTTCTTC. Protein: CATSREGSPSYNEQFF.

CDR3 in amino acids: CASSFGTGAPYEQYF. CDR3 coding DNA: TGTGCCAGCAGTTTCGGGACAGGGGCCCCCTACGAGCAGTACTTC. This sequence joins TRBV6-5 and TRBJ2-7; 10 bases map to TRBD1. The length of the CDR3 is 15 residues. Germline loops: CDR1 MNHEY, CDR2 SVGAGI. V was pared by 4 bases and J by 2 bases, with 5 bases of the junction left unmatched.

The chain uses TRBV29-1 and TRBJ2-7, with TRBD1 matching 7 bases. With 8 bases clipped from V and 2 bases from J, the junction kept 9 bases outside the gene matches. This CDR3 is built from 13 residues. Germline assignment: CDR1 SQVTM and CDR2 ANQGSEA. The CDR3 is CSIRTGDTYEQYF. CDR3 DNA: TGCAGCATTCGGACAGGTGACACCTACGAGCAGTACTTC.

The V call is TRBV7-2, the J call TRBJ2-7, with TRBD1 matching over 8 bases. Germline V gene data show CDR1 as SGHTA and CDR2 as FQGNSA. The CDR3 has 14 residues. Trimming cost V 2 bases and J 2 bases; bases outside gene matches: 2. The CDR3: CASSLQQGAYEQYF. CDR3 sequence (DNA): TGTGCCAGCAGCTTACAACAGGGGGCCTACGAGCAGTACTTC.

This chain links TRBV5-6 with TRBJ1-5, with D perhaps matching TRBD1 (6 bases). This CDR3 comprises 13 residues. From germline, CDR1 is SGHDT and CDR2 YYEEEE. V lost 2 bases and J lost 7, with 10 bases in between. The CDR3 DNA reads as TGTGCCAGCAGCTTAGGGGGGGGCCAGCCCCAGCATTTT. Translation gives CASSLGGGQPQHF. Complete variable domain (other parts from reference TRBV5-6 and TRBJ1-5): DAGVTQSPTHLIKTRGQQVTLRCSPKSGHDTVSWYQQALGQGPQFIFQYYEEEERQRGNFPDRFSGHQFPNYSSELNVNALLLGDSALYLCASSLGGGQPQHFGDGTRLSIL.

The rearrangement links TRBV7-9 to TRBJ1-4; weak D call: TRBD1 (5 bases). V lost 5 bases and J lost 8, with 18 bases in between. The CDR3 consists of 15 residues. Germline CDR1 is SEHNR and CDR2 is FQNEAQ (reference sequence). The CDR3 coding sequence is TGTGCCAGCAGCCCTGATGGGCAGGGAAGGGAAAAACTGTTTTTT. Protein sequence: CASSPDGQGREKLFF. The full variable domain, its missing parts supplied by reference TRBV7-9 and TRBJ1-4, is DTGVSQNPRHKITKRGQNVTFRCDPISEHNRLYWYRQTLGQGPEFLTYFQNEAQLEKSRLLSDRFSAERPKGSFSTLEIQRTEQGDSAMYLCASSPDGQGREKLFFGSGTQLSVL.

The chain links TRBV4-3 to TRBJ2-5; maybe TRBD1 (6 bases). CDR3 size: 15 residues. From germline, CDR1 is LGHNA and CDR2 YSLEER. V was pared by 4 bases and J by 1 base, with 13 bases between. The CDR3 coding sequence is TGCGCCAGCAGCCGAAGCCCGGACAGCCAAGAGACCCAGTACTTC. Protein product: CASSRSPDSQETQYF.

This rearrangement joins TRBV28 to TRBJ2-5; perhaps TRBD2 as D (6 bases). This CDR3 is 18 amino acids long. Germline V gene sequence: CDR1 MDHEN, CDR2 SYDVKM. V dropped 5 bases and J dropped 5 bases, with 27 bases sitting between them. The DNA of the CDR3 is TGTGCCAGCAGTAGCGCTCCTATACCCGGGACTTTTTTCGAGACCCAGTACTTC. This gives the protein CASSSAPIPGTFFETQYF.

The V and J genes are TRBV5-6 and TRBJ2-1; D perhaps matches TRBD1 (6 bases). Germline lookup yields CDR1 SGHDT and CDR2 YYEEEE. Trimming stripped 1 base from V and 7 bases from J, with 21 bases between. The CDR3 has 17 amino acids. The CDR3 is CASSLQWGLTRGNEQFF. CDR3 coding DNA: TGTGCCAGCAGCTTGCAATGGGGTCTTACGAGGGGGAATGAGCAGTTCTTC.

The chain carries TRBV6-1 and TRBJ2-3; 7 nucleotides match TRBD1. There are 16 residues in the CDR3. CDR1 MNHNS and CDR2 SASEGT come from the germline V gene. V was clipped by 4 bases and J by 2 bases; unmatched bases: 9. Here the CDR3 DNA reads TGTGCCAGCAGTGGGATAAGACAGGGCTCCACAGATACGCAGTATTTT. This encodes CASSGIRQGSTDTQYF.

The chain recombines TRBV6-1 with TRBJ1-6; the D is unclear. CDR3 length: 14 amino acids. V shed 2 bases and J shed 4 bases, with 6 bases lying between them. Germline CDR1 MNHNS, CDR2 SASEGT. The CDR3 region has the DNA TGTGCCAGCAGTGAAACACCATATAATTCACCCCTCCACTTT. This encodes CASSETPYNSPLHF.

The chain recombines TRBV5-6 with TRBJ2-3; 12 bases are shared with TRBD1. In germline, CDR1 is SGHDT, CDR2 YYEEEE. This CDR3 has 16 amino acids. V lost 0 bases, J lost 7 bases, and 6 bases stayed unmatched. The CDR3 bases are TGTGCCAGCAGCTTGGGGGCGGGACAGGGGGCCTATACGCAGTATTTT. This gives the protein CASSLGAGQGAYTQYF. The full variable domain, in which reference TRBV5-6 and TRBJ2-3 provide the parts outside the CDR3, is DAGVTQSPTHLIKTRGQQVTLRCSPKSGHDTVSWYQQALGQGPQFIFQYYEEEERQRGNFPDRFSGHQFPNYSSELNVNALLLGDSALYLCASSLGAGQGAYTQYFGPGTRLTVL.

V usage is TRBV7-8 and J usage is TRBJ2-1, with 7 bases fitting TRBD2. Germline trimming cut 9 bases from V and 1 base from J; bases unmatched to any gene: 9. Germline V lookup: CDR1 SGHVS, CDR2 FQNEAQ. This CDR3 region has 15 residues. The CDR3 protein is CASLPGGASYNEQFF. CDR3 in DNA: TGTGCCAGTCTTCCGGGGGGAGCTTCCTACAATGAGCAGTTCTTC.

This chain joins TRBV19 and TRBJ2-3; 8 bases are shared with TRBD2. The CDR3 contains 17 residues. Germline loops: CDR1 LNHDA, CDR2 SQIVND (reference sequence). After removal of 1 base from V and 0 bases from J, the junction contained 6 bases not matched to a gene. This CDR3 is CASSIGVSGASTDTQYF. CDR3 nucleotide sequence: TGTGCCAGTAGTATAGGTGTTAGCGGGGCTAGCACAGATACGCAGTATTTT.

The table lists this clone with a count of one. This rearrangement joins TRBV19 to TRBJ1-4, with 12 bases aligning to TRBD1. Germline CDR1 LNHDA, CDR2 SQIVND (reference sequence). The CDR3 consists of 17 residues. V gave up 5 bases and J gave up 4 bases; unmatched junction bases: 8. CDR3 in amino acids: CASSDPGQGAFNEKLFF. The DNA for the CDR3 is TGTGCCAGTAGTGATCCGGGACAGGGGGCCTTTAATGAAAAACTGTTTTTT.

This chain connects TRBV7-8 to TRBJ1-1; D remains ambiguous. Germline loops: CDR1 SGHVS, CDR2 FQNEAQ. CDR3 size: 13 residues. Trimming cost V 0 bases and J 5 bases, with 7 bases left between them. The CDR3 coding sequence is TGTGCCAGCAGCTTAGCGGAGGCAACTGAAGCTTTCTTT. Its protein is CASSLAEATEAFF.

Concerning this clone itself: This sample also contains other DNA sequences that code for the same CDR3. The rearrangement uses TRBV10-3 and TRBJ2-7, with 9 bases matching TRBD1. Germline assignment: CDR1 ENHRY and CDR2 SYGVKD. V lost 0 bases, J lost 2 bases, and 2 bases stayed unmatched. CDR3 length: 15 amino acids. This CDR3 reads CAISESRDRAYEQYF. CDR3 sequence (DNA): TGTGCCATCAGTGAGTCAAGGGACAGGGCCTACGAGCAGTACTTC.